One T cell receptor (beta chain) is described in this entry. The antigen remains undetermined. Measured with immunoSEQ multiplex PCR; TCRdb has only the in-frame clones, and not every one. Counted here are roughly 70,000 clones, 93% occurring once; the ten biggest clones make up around 3.1%. The data were taken from a study of T cells after posttransplantation cyclophosphamide. Study results and caveats: Skin or GI-infiltrating T cells shared few TRB sequences with blood. Recipient CMV seropositivity and CMV reactivation strongly tracked TRB clonality. Later post-transplant blood repertoires were often dominated by donor CD8+ memory clones.

The related graft donor's blood sample was taken on the day of bone marrow donation. The CDR3 has 13 amino acids. Germline CDR1 reads SGHKS; CDR2 reads YYEKEE (reference sequence). Between the trimmed V and J ends, which lost 3 bases and 3 bases, there was a span of 10 bases. Sequenced input: PBMCs. The gene calls are TRBV5-5 and TRBJ2-7; D remains ambiguous. This sequence was found in a woman aged 25 to 45 in good health and a related stem cell transplant donor. The CDR3 region is CASSWSGGYEQYF. Here the CDR3 DNA reads TGTGCCAGCAGCTGGAGTGGCGGCTACGAGCAGTACTTC.